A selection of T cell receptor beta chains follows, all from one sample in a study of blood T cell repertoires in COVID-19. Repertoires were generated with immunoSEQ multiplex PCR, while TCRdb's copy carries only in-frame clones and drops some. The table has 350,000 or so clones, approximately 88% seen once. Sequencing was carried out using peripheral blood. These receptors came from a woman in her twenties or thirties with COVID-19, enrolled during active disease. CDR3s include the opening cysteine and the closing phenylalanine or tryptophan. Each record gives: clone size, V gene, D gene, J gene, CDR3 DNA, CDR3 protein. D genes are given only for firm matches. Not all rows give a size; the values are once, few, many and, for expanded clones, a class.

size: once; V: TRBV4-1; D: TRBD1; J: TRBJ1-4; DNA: TGCGCCAGCAGCCAGAGCCGCGGGACAGGAAATGAAAAACTGTTTTTT; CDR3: CASSQSRGTGNEKLFF
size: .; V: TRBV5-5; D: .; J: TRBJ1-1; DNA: TGTGCCAGCAGCCCCGGCACTGAAGCTTTCTTT; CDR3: CASSPGTEAFF
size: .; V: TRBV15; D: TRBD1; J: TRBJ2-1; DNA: TGTGCCACCAGCAGAGATCAAAGGGGGCCGGGTTATGAGCAGTTCTTC; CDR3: CATSRDQRGPGYEQFF
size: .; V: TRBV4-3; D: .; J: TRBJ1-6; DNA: TGCGCCAGCAGCCAAAGGGGGGGCCCTTATAATTCACCCCTCCACTTT; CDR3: CASSQRGGPYNSPLHF
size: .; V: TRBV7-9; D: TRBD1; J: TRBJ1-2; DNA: TGTGCCAGCCGGACAGGAGCTAACTATGGCTACACCTTC; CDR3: CASRTGANYGYTF
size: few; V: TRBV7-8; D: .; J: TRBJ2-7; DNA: TGTGCCAGCAGCCCCCTTTTGGGGCGCGGGGCTGGGGACGAGCAGTACTTC; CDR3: CASSPLLGRGAGDEQYF
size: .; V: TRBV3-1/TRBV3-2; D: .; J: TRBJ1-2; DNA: TGTGCCAGCAGCCTTCCGGGACTGTCGATTATTGGCGGCTACACCTTC; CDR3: CASSLPGLSIIGGYTF
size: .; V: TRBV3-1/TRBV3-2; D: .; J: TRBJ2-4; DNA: TGTGCCAGCAGCCAAGATCTGGCGGGGCTAGCCAAAAACATTCAGTACTTC; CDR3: CASSQDLAGLAKNIQYF
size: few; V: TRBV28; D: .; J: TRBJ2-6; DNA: TGTGCCAGCAGTTTCAGGGGTTCTGGGGCCAACGTCCTGACTTTC; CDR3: CASSFRGSGANVLTF
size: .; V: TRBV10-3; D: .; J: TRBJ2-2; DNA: TGTGCCATCAGCGACCCAGGGATAGCCGGGGAGCTGTTTTTT; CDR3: CAISDPGIAGELFF
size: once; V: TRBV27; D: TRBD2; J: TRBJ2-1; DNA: TGTGCCAGCAGTCCCCTTGCTAGCGGGGACTACAATGAGCAGTTCTTC; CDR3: CASSPLASGDYNEQFF
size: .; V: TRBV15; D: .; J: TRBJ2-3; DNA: TGTGCCACCAGCAGGGACACTAGCACAGATACGCAGTATTTT; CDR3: CATSRDTSTDTQYF
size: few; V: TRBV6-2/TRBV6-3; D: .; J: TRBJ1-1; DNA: TGTGCCAGCAGCCCAAATCTTAACAGGGCCGGGTGGATAGCTTTCTTT; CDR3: CASSPNLNRAGWIAFF
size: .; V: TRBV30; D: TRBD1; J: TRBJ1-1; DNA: TGTGCCTGGACGACAGGGGTTACTGAAGCTTTCTTT; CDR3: CAWTTGVTEAFF
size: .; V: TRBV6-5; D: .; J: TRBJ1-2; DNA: TGTGCCAGCAGGACCGGGGGGGTGAATGGCTACACCTTC; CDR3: CASRTGGVNGYTF
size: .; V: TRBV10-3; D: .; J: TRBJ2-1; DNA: TGTGCCATCAGTGACTCAGGGGGGCCCTACAATGAGCAGTTCTTC; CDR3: CAISDSGGPYNEQFF
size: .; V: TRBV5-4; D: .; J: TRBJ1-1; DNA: TGTGCCAGCAGCTCCCCCCTGCGCACTGAAGCTTTCTTT; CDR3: CASSSPLRTEAFF
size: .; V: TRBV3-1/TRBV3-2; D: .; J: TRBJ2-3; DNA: TGTGCCAGCAGCTTTAGGGGGGGGAGCACAGATACGCAGTATTTT; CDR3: CASSFRGGSTDTQYF
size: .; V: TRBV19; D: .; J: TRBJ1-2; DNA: TGTGCCAGTAGTATCCGCCAAGCAGGAACTGGCTACACCTTC; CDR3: CASSIRQAGTGYTF
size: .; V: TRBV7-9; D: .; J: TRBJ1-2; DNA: TGTGCCAGCAGCCTCGGTGGTTACCACGGCTACACCTTC; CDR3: CASSLGGYHGYTF
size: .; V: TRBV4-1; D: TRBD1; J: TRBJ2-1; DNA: TGCGCCAGCAGCCACACGACAGGGGAGCAGTTCTTC; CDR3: CASSHTTGEQFF
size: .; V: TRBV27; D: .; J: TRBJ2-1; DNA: TGTGCCAGCAGTCTCCCCTCGACGGGATACAATGAGCAGTTCTTC; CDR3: CASSLPSTGYNEQFF
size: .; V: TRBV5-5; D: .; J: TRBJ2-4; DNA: TGTGCCAGCAGCTTGAGTCTAGCAGCCAAAAACATTCAGTACTTC; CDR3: CASSLSLAAKNIQYF
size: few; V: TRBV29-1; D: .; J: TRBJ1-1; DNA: TGCAGCGTTCGAGGGATCGGGGGGTCGCGGACTGAAGCTTTCTTT; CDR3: CSVRGIGGSRTEAFF
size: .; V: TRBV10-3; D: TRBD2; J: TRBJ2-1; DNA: TGTGCCATCAGTGATGCGACTGGCGGGGGGGACTCCTCCTACAATGAGCAGTTCTTC; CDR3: CAISDATGGGDSSYNEQFF
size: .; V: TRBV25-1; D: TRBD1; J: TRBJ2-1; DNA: TGTGCCAGCACCAGGGGGTTCGGCAATGAGCAGTTCTTC; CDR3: CASTRGFGNEQFF
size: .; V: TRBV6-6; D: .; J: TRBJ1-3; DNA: TGTGCCAGCAGGCAAACAGGGATTCTGAACACCATATATTTT; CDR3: CASRQTGILNTIYF
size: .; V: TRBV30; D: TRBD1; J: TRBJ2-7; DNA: TGTGCCTGGAGTGGGACAGGCCCTATCGAGCAGTACTTC; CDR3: CAWSGTGPIEQYF
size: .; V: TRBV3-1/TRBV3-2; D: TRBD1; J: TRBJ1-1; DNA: TGTGCCAGCAGCCCTCCCGGGACAGGGGGCCCCACTGAAGCTTTCTTT; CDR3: CASSPPGTGGPTEAFF
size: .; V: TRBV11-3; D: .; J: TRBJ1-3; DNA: TGTGCCAGCGCTGGGGAGGGCGGTGGAAACACCATATATTTT; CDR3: CASAGEGGGNTIYF
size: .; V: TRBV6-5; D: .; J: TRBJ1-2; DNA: TGTGCCAGCAGTCAGGGTAACTATGGCTACACCTTC; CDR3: CASSQGNYGYTF
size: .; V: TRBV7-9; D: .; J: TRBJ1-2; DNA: TGTGCCAGCAGCCTTGGGGGGAACGGCTACACCTTC; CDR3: CASSLGGNGYTF
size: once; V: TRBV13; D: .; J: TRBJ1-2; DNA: TGTGCCAGCAGCCAGGGACATACTAACTATGGCTACACCTTC; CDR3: CASSQGHTNYGYTF
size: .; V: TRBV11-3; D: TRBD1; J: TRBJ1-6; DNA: TGTGCCAGCAGCTTTCTGGGGACAGGGAATTCACCCCTCCACTTT; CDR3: CASSFLGTGNSPLHF
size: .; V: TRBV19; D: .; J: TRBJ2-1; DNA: TGTGCCAGTAGTAGGGGACAAACCTACAATGAGCAGTTCTTC; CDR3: CASSRGQTYNEQFF
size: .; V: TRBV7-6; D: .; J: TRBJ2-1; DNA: TGTGCCAGCAGCTCGGGCGGGGGCTTCTACAATGAGCAGTTCTTC; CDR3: CASSSGGGFYNEQFF
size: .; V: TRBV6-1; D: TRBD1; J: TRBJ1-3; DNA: TGTGCCAGCAGTGACAGGGGGGCCTCTGGAAACACCATATATTTT; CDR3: CASSDRGASGNTIYF
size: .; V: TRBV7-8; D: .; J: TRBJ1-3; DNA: TGTGCCAGCAGCTACACAGGAACCGCAAACTCTGGAAACACCATATATTTT; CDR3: CASSYTGTANSGNTIYF
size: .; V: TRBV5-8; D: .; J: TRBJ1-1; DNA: TGTGCCAGCAGCGCGGGATTCATGAACACTGAAGCTTTCTTT; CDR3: CASSAGFMNTEAFF
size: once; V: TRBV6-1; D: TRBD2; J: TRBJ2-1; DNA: TGTGCCAGCAGTGAAGCGGCCGGGACTAGCGGGGGGGGTGTTCATCACAATGAGCAGTTCTTC; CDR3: CASSEAAGTSGGGVHHNEQFF
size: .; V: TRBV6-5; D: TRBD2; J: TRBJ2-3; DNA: TGTGCCAGCGGGACTAGCCCCTGGGATACGCAGTATTTT; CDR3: CASGTSPWDTQYF
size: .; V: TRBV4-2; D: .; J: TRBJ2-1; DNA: TGTGCCAGCAGCCAAGAAGGCAGGGTTGATGAGCAGTTCTTC; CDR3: CASSQEGRVDEQFF
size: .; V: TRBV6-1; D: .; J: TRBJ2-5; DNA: TGTGCCAGCAGTGATGTATGGAGCGGGCGGGAGACCCAGTACTTC; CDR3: CASSDVWSGRETQYF
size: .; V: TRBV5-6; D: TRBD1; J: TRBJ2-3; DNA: TGTGCCAGCAGCCCCACCCTGACAGGGACAGATACGCAGTATTTT; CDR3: CASSPTLTGTDTQYF
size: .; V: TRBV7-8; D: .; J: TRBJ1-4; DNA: TGTGCCAGCAGCTTAGGGTCTTTAGCTAGGCCCGAAAAACTGTTTTTT; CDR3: CASSLGSLARPEKLFF